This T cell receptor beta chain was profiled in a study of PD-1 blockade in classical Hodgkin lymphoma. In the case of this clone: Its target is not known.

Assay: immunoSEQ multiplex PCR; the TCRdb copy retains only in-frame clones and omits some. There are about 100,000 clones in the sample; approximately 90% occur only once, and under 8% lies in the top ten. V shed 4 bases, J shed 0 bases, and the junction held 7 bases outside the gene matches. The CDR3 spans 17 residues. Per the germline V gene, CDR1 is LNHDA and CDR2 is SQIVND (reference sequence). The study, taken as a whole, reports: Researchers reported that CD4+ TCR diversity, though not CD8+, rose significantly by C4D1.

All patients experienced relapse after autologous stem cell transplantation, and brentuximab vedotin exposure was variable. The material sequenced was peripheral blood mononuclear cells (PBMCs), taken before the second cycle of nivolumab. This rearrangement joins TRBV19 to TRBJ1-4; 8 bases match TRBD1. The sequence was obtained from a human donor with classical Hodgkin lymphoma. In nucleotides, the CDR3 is TGTGCCAGTAGTAAGCCAGGGGGCGCGACAACTAATGAAAAACTGTTTTTT. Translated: CASSKPGGATTNEKLFF.